Below, 8 T cell receptor beta chains from the same sample are listed, as sequenced in a study of cytomegalovirus exposure and HLA in healthy donors. The PCR ran on 60 Vbeta and 13 Jbeta primers. Some clones are missing from TCRdb's copy, which holds only in-frame ones; the method was immunoSEQ multiplex PCR. In the table there are hundreds of thousands of clones, about 78% of which are singletons. The sequenced sample was PBMCs. The receptors derive from a male donor in good health and CMV-seronegative.

The V gene is TRBV5-1, the J gene TRBJ2-7; TRBD2 agrees at 7 bases. The CDR3 has 14 residues. Germline V gene data show CDR1 as SGHRS and CDR2 as YFSETQ. With 1 base clipped from V and 1 base from J, the junction kept 2 bases outside the gene matches. DNA for the CDR3: TGCGCCAGCAGCTTGCGGGGGGTTTCCTACGAGCAGTACTTC. Amino acid sequence: CASSLRGVSYEQYF.

This rearrangement joins TRBV27 to TRBJ1-4, with D tentatively TRBD1 (5 bases). The germline V gene has CDR1 MNHEY and CDR2 SMNVEV (reference sequence). The CDR3 sequence is 14 residues long. Trimming cost V 5 bases and J 7 bases, with 14 bases left between them. Here the CDR3 DNA reads TGTGCCAGCAGTCCGACGTGGGGGGGTGAAAAACTGTTTTTT. Translated: CASSPTWGGEKLFF.

V and J are TRBV5-1 and TRBJ2-7; D remains ambiguous. The germline CDR1 and CDR2 sequences are SGHRS and YFSETQ. V was pared by 2 bases and J by 6 bases, with 12 bases between. The CDR3 has 13 amino acids. In DNA form, the CDR3 reads TGCGCCAGCAGCTTTTACGCGAACGGCGAGCAGTACTTC. This encodes CASSFYANGEQYF.

Of note for this clone: The junction does not match germline at one end; this may be a read error. This sequence joins TRBV4-1 and TRBJ2-7, with TRBD1 matching 11 bases. This CDR3 comprises 16 residues. Germline CDR1 reads MGHRA; CDR2 reads YSYEKL. CDR3 region: CASSQEGTGGSYEQYF. CDR3 bases: TGTGCCAGCAGCCAGGAAGGGACAGGGGGCTCCTACGAGCAGTACTTC.

This chain uses TRBV27 with TRBJ1-2; 8 bases agree with TRBD1. Germline V gives CDR1 MNHEY, CDR2 SMNVEV (reference sequence). This CDR3 spans 16 amino acids. V lost 1 base to trimming and J lost 6 bases; unmatched junction nucleotides: 10. In DNA, the CDR3 is TGTGCCAGCAGTTTATACGCAGGGGGCGCAGGGGATGGCTACACCTTC. Encoded protein: CASSLYAGGAGDGYTF.

The rearrangement links TRBV6-1 to TRBJ2-1; maybe TRBD2 (6 bases). V shed 5 bases and J shed 8 bases, with 16 bases lying between them. The CDR3 is 14 residues long. Germline values: CDR1 MNHNS, CDR2 SASEGT. CDR3 bases: TGTGCCAGCAGTCCCCGACTAGTCTCCTATGAGCAGTTCTTC. Translated, it gives CASSPRLVSYEQFF.

The V gene is TRBV9, the J gene TRBJ2-7; 11 bases align to TRBD2. V gave up 5 bases and J gave up 4 bases; unmatched junction bases: 11. Germline-derived CDR1 and CDR2 are SGDLS and YYNGEE. This CDR3 has 16 amino acids. CDR3 bases: TGTGCCAGCAGTGTCGGTAGCCCTAGCGGGAGGTACGAGCAGTACTTC. Its protein is CASSVGSPSGRYEQYF.

The J gene is TRBJ2-7, the V gene TRBV7-2; 11 bases match TRBD2. The CDR3 is 16 residues long. CDR1 and CDR2 (germline): SGHTA, FQGNSA. Losses at the gene ends were 1 base for V and 1 base for J; bases not matched to a gene: 3. The CDR3 is CASSLVGTSGSYEQYF. Written as DNA, the CDR3 is TGTGCCAGCAGCTTAGTTGGGACTAGCGGATCCTACGAGCAGTACTTC.